What follows is one T cell receptor (beta chain) and its context. The record originates from a study of blood T cell repertoires in COVID-19. Whole-study context: Sources were T cells, B-cell-depleted T cells, or PBMCs; the material itself was cDNA or gDNA.

Produced via immunoSEQ multiplex PCR; TCRdb's table is partial and in-frame only. The sample yields about 210,000 clones, around 80% seen once. Germline V CDR1 and CDR2: SGHAT, FQNNGV. The CDR3 consists of 14 residues. V was trimmed by 2 bases and J by 7 bases, leaving 9 bases between them. Recruits, aged roughly 18 to 95 years, lived in 24 US areas. Cohorts were assigned according to the clinical history that participants reported. The sample taken for sequencing was PBMCs or T cells enriched from blood (not recorded which). The sequence was collected from a man aged 25 to 45 with acute COVID-19. This chain uses TRBV11-2 with TRBJ1-6; D perhaps matches TRBD1 (6 bases). CDR3 protein: CASSLLQGNSPLHF. The CDR3 nucleotides read TGTGCCAGCAGCTTACTGCAGGGGAATTCACCCCTCCACTTT.